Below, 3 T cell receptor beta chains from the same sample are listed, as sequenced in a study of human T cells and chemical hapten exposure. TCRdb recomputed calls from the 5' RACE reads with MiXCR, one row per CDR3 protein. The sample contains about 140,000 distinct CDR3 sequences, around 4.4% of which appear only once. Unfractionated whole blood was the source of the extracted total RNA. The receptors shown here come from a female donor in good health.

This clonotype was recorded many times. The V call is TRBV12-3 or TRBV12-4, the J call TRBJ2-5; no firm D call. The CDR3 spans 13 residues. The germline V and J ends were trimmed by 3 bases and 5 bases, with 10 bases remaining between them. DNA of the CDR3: TGTGCCAGCAGTTTCGGTGGCCCTGAGACCCAGTACTTC. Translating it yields CASSFGGPETQYF.

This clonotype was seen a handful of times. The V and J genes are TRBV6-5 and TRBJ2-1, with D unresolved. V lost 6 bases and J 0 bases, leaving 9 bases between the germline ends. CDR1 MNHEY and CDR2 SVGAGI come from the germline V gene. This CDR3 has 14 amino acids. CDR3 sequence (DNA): TGTGCCAGCAGAGCCGGGCTCTCCTACAATGAGCAGTTCTTC. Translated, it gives CASRAGLSYNEQFF.

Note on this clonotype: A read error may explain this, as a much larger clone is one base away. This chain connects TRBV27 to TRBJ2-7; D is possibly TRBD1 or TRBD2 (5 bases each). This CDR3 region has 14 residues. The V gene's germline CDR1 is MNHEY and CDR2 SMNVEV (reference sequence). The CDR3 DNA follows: TGTGCCTGCAGTTTCCGAGGGGCTCCCTACGAGCAGTACTTC. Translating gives CACSFRGAPYEQYF.